A single sample gave rise to the 18 T cell receptor beta chains below, sequenced in a study of cytomegalovirus exposure and HLA in healthy donors listed by TCRdb under 2017. Receptor amplification or capture employed the immunoSEQ multiplex PCR assay. For the multiplex PCR, a mixture combining 60 forward primers for TCR Vbeta segments and 13 reverse primers for TCR Jbeta segments was used. Entries here come from immuneACCESS through TCRdb and include only in-frame sequences with V and J called. Some clones fail to appear in such tables; in the studies checked, an unresolved V gene covers under half of the shortfall, and the cause of the remainder is unknown. The sample records about 130,000 clones, about two thirds of which are singletons. Together, the top ten hold 3% to 4% of the sample. The sample was PBMCs. The receptor set was obtained from a young man in good health and CMV-seronegative.

The V gene is TRBV5-4, the J gene TRBJ2-1, with TRBD1 matching over 7 bases. The V and J ends lost 7 bases and 7 bases, in that order; junction bases with no gene match: 14. CDR1 and CDR2 (germline): SGHNT, YYREEE (reference sequence). This CDR3 spans 15 amino acids. This CDR3 reads CASSAWDSEKNEQFF. The CDR3 bases are TGTGCCAGCTCAGCTTGGGACAGTGAGAAAAATGAGCAGTTCTTC.

The chain employs TRBV29-1 and TRBJ1-2; D not resolved. This CDR3 has 13 amino acids. The V gene's germline CDR1 is SQVTM and CDR2 ANQGSEA. The V gene lost 0 bases and the J gene lost 4 bases, with 9 bases spanning the gap. This chain's CDR3 is CSVEDQQIYGYTF. The DNA for the CDR3 is TGCAGCGTTGAAGATCAACAGATCTATGGCTACACCTTC.

The V gene is TRBV30, the J gene TRBJ1-2; D possibly corresponds to TRBD1 (5 bases). Trimming pared 6 bases from V and 5 bases from J, leaving 16 bases between. The CDR3 loop spans 13 amino acids. Germline V gene lookup returns CDR1 GTSNPN and CDR2 SVGIG (reference sequence). Here the CDR3 reads CACEQGAPYGYTF. DNA of the CDR3: TGTGCCTGCGAGCAGGGCGCCCCATATGGCTACACCTTC.

In the case of this clone: No conserved phenylalanine or tryptophan ends this CDR3, so it is likely a read error. It is unclear where the CDR3 begins or ends on the DNA, so no DNA is shown, and the CDR3 is as TCRdb lists it. This chain's CDR3 is CSANQGED. The genes are TRBV20-1 and TRBJ1-2; TRBD1 was called by the table and not checked on the DNA. Germline loops: CDR1 DFQATT, CDR2 SNEGSKA (reference sequence). The CDR3 spans 8 amino acids, including both terminal residues.

The chain carries TRBV28 and TRBJ1-1; tentatively, D is TRBD1 (5 bases). Trimming cost V 2 bases and J 0 bases, with 7 bases left between them. The CDR3 is 14 residues long. Per the germline V gene, CDR1 is MDHEN and CDR2 is SYDVKM. CDR3 sequence reads: CASSLMTVNTEAFF. CDR3 DNA sequence: TGTGCCAGCAGTTTAATGACAGTGAACACTGAAGCTTTCTTT.

This chain joins TRBV6-5 and TRBJ2-3, with D possibly matching TRBD2 (6 bases). This CDR3 region has 16 residues. Germline CDR1 is MNHEY and CDR2 is SVGAGI. With 0 bases removed from V and 4 bases from J, the gap between germline ends came to 14 bases. The CDR3 DNA reads TGTGCCAGCAGTTACTCGGGACTCTACCCCGCAGATACGCAGTATTTT. Translating gives CASSYSGLYPADTQYF.

The chain employs TRBV30 and TRBJ2-2, with 10 bases fitting TRBD2. Germline-derived CDR1 and CDR2 are GTSNPN and SVGIG (reference sequence). V lost 4 bases, J lost 2 bases, and 10 bases stayed unmatched. The CDR3 is 17 residues long. The CDR3 coding sequence is TGTGCCTGGATTTATGGTAGCGGGGGGATTAACACCGGGGAGCTGTTTTTT. Translated, it gives CAWIYGSGGINTGELFF. Based on the CDR3 plus reference TRBV30 and TRBJ2-2, the full variable domain is SQTIHQWPATLVQPVGSPLSLECTVEGTSNPNLYWYRQAAGRGLQLLFYSVGIGQISSEVPQNLSASRPQDRQFILSSKKLLLSDSGFYLCAWIYGSGGINTGELFFGEGSRLTVL.

The chain recombines TRBV7-8 with TRBJ2-1, with TRBD2 identical over 10 bases. The V gene's germline CDR1 is SGHVS and CDR2 FQNEAQ. J was trimmed by 4 bases and V by 5 bases; bases with no gene match: 5. CDR3 length equals 15 residues. CDR3 sequence (DNA): TGTGCCAGCAGCGTGACTAGCGGGTCGTACAATGAGCAGTTCTTC. Its translation is CASSVTSGSYNEQFF.

This clone has more than one count but fewer than ten. The V gene is TRBV2, the J gene TRBJ2-2, with 9 positions matching TRBD1. Germline-derived CDR1 and CDR2 are SNHLY and FYNNEI. V gave up 5 bases and J gave up 4 bases; unmatched junction bases: 2. The CDR3 contains 14 residues. The CDR3 sequence: CASSRQGGTGELFF. CDR3 in DNA: TGTGCCAGCAGTAGACAGGGGGGCACCGGGGAGCTGTTTTTT. Filled out from reference TRBV2 and TRBJ2-2, the complete variable domain reads EPEVTQTPSHQVTQMGQEVILRCVPISNHLYFYWYRQILGQKVEFLVSFYNNEISEKSEIFDDQFSVERPDGSNFTLKIRSTKLEDSAMYFCASSRQGGTGELFFGEGSRLTVL.

The chain has TRBV5-6 and TRBJ2-1, with D perhaps matching TRBD2 (6 bases). From germline, CDR1 is SGHDT and CDR2 YYEEEE. The CDR3 extends over 13 amino acids. The V gene lost 0 bases and the J gene lost 10 bases, with 11 bases spanning the gap. This CDR3 reads CASSLERAGEQFF. The CDR3 bases are TGTGCCAGCAGCTTGGAAAGGGCGGGGGAGCAGTTCTTC.

V gene TRBV7-9 combines with J gene TRBJ1-1; unclear D gene. V dropped 0 bases and J dropped 8 bases, with 19 bases sitting between them. This CDR3 contains 16 residues. Germline V lookup: CDR1 SEHNR, CDR2 FQNEAQ (reference sequence). CDR3 in amino acids: CASSLALGEWAREAFF. The CDR3 DNA reads as TGTGCCAGCAGCTTAGCACTGGGCGAATGGGCCCGAGAAGCTTTCTTT.

This sequence joins TRBV11-2 and TRBJ2-7; D is unclear. The CDR3 is 14 amino acids. Trimming left V 2 bases short and J 2 bases short, with 10 bases between. CDR1 is SGHAT, CDR2 FQNNGV, per germline. This CDR3 reads CASSLRQVAYEQYF. DNA of the CDR3: TGTGCCAGCAGCTTAAGGCAGGTCGCCTACGAGCAGTACTTC. The whole variable domain, remainder taken from reference TRBV11-2 and TRBJ2-7, is EAGVAQSPRYKIIEKRQSVAFWCNPISGHATLYWYQQILGQGPKLLIQFQNNGVVDDSQLPKDRFSAERLKGVDSTLKIQPAKLEDSAVYLCASSLRQVAYEQYFGPGTRLTVT.

This clone has just one count. J is TRBJ1-5 and V is TRBV19, with TRBD1 matching 7 bases. Germline trimming cut 8 bases from V and 0 bases from J; bases unmatched to any gene: 10. CDR3 length equals 16 residues. Germline CDR1 and CDR2: LNHDA and SQIVND (reference sequence). The CDR3 coding sequence is TGTGCCAGTCAACCCCGGGACAGCCTTAGCAATCAGCCCCAGCATTTT. Encoded protein: CASQPRDSLSNQPQHF.

V usage is TRBV5-1 and J usage is TRBJ2-5; D is possibly TRBD1 (5 bases). Judging by the DNA end, TRBJ2-7 fits better; the J call may be wrong. The length of the CDR3 is 15 residues. Germline loops: CDR1 SGHRS, CDR2 YFSETQ. The CDR3 region is CASRRPTDPSYEQYF. Here the CDR3 DNA reads TGCGCCAGCAGAAGACCGACAGACCCCTCCTACGAGCAGTACTTC.

This clone has only a few counts. The V call is TRBV6-5, the J call TRBJ2-4; the D gene is possibly TRBD1 (6 bases). Germline V lookup: CDR1 MNHEY, CDR2 SVGAGI. The V gene lost 2 bases and the J gene lost 7 bases, with 9 bases spanning the gap. CDR3 size: 13 residues. The CDR3 reads CASSYLGGNIQYF. CDR3 sequence (DNA): TGTGCCAGCAGTTACCTAGGGGGTAACATTCAGTACTTC.

The chain combines TRBV16 with TRBJ1-6; 7 nucleotides line up with TRBD1. This CDR3 comprises 16 residues. The germline gives CDR1 KGHSY, CDR2 FQNENV. V shed 6 bases, J shed 7 bases, and the junction held 12 bases outside the gene matches. The CDR3 loop is CASSLLPGQLNSPLHF. The CDR3 DNA reads as TGTGCCAGCAGTCTCCTTCCGGGACAGTTAAATTCACCCCTCCACTTT.

The chain joins TRBV5-1 to TRBJ2-1, with 11 bases matching TRBD1. Germline V gene lookup returns CDR1 SGHRS and CDR2 YFSETQ. This CDR3 is built from 15 residues. V lost 3 bases to trimming and J lost 7 bases; unmatched junction nucleotides: 6. In nucleotides, the CDR3 is TGCGCCAGCAGCTCTGGACAGGGGGCTGGTAATGAGCAGTTCTTC. This translates into CASSSGQGAGNEQFF.

The chain is built from TRBV7-9 and TRBJ2-1, with no clear D. The CDR3 length is 14 residues. CDR1 and CDR2 (germline): SEHNR, FQNEAQ (reference sequence). V dropped 5 bases and J dropped 6 bases, with 14 bases sitting between them. CDR3 in DNA: TGTGCCAGCAGCCCTGAAAACCGAGTCAATGAGCAGTTCTTC. Protein sequence: CASSPENRVNEQFF.